The text below deals with one TCR beta chain. These data belong to a study of blood T cell repertoires in COVID-19. Study information: The study drew acute and convalescent COVID-19 samples from the United States, Italy and Spain.

V lost 5 bases and J lost 5, with 19 bases in between. This CDR3 has 16 residues. Germline V gives CDR1 LNHDA, CDR2 SQIVND (reference sequence). Original processing methods: Amplification with reference gene primers provided the estimates of nucleated cell counts. Profiling relied on immunoSEQ multiplex PCR, and the TCRdb table lists in-frame clones only, not all of them. V, J and clone size are those of that table, while D and trimming were read from the DNA. The sample includes about 250,000 clones, 87% of them seen just once. The sequence derives from a man in his late teens or twenties with active or convalescent COVID-19. J is TRBJ2-1 and V is TRBV19; possible D gene TRBD2, 6 bases. The sequencing sample was made of peripheral blood. In DNA, the CDR3 is TGTGCCAGTAGTCCCCCCCCGGGACTGCACGACAATGAGCAGTTCTTC. Translating gives CASSPPPGLHDNEQFF. The full variable domain, its missing parts supplied by reference TRBV19 and TRBJ2-1, is DGGITQSPKYLFRKEGQNVTLSCEQNLNHDAMYWYRQDPGQGLRLIYYSQIVNDFQKGDIAEGYSVSREKKESFPLTVTSAQKNPTAFYLCASSPPPGLHDNEQFFGPGTRLTVL.